This T cell receptor (beta chain) was recorded in a study of beta chain features in type 1 diabetes. Study-wide background: Cell yields, gender and age were comparable in patients and healthy donors. Study results and limitations: Diminished insertions and augmented deletions at VDJ junctions characterized type 1 diabetes patients. The study found moderately but significantly shorter TCRB CDR3s in all four CD4+ subsets of Type 1 diabetes patients. Patients' naive, central memory and regulatory TCRB repertoires appeared more alike than those of healthy donors.

Expressed TCRB transcripts were sequenced after all isolated RNA was converted to cDNA. Generated by immunoSEQ multiplex PCR, the TCRdb table keeps only in-frame clones and is missing some. The data show about 220,000 clones, 11% seen once. The table lists this clone with a few counts. The target antigen is unknown. The CDR3 covers 15 residues. With 3 bases removed from V and 4 bases from J, the gap between germline ends came to 12 bases. CDR1 and CDR2 (germline): SGHVS, FNYEAQ. The rearrangement uses TRBV7-6 and TRBJ1-4; tentative D call: TRBD1 (5 bases). The TCR originated in a man between 18 and 29 years old in good health. The sample was central memory CD4+ T cells from blood. CDR3 loop: CASSLGVTFNEKLFF. DNA of the CDR3: TGTGCCAGCAGCTTGGGGGTCACCTTTAATGAAAAACTGTTTTTT.